The present entry profiles one T cell receptor beta chain with its context. The germline V gene encodes CDR1 SGHTA and CDR2 FQGNSA. Trimming stripped 9 bases from V and 1 base from J, with 15 bases between. This CDR3 comprises 14 residues. Here immunoSEQ multiplex PCR was the method, and the copy in TCRdb shows in-frame clones only, minus some. Among about 430,000 clones listed, about 88% were seen once. These data belong to a study of blood T cell repertoires in COVID-19. Study in general: Material from acute and convalescent COVID-19 was sourced from the United States, Italy and Spain. The cDNA or gDNA used as material had been derived from T cells, B-cell-depleted T cells, or PBMCs.

Participants spanned ages roughly 18 to 90 years and resided in about 25 US areas. Clinical histories supplied by participants themselves formed the basis of cohort assignment. The chain employs TRBV7-2 and TRBJ1-1, with D perhaps matching TRBD1 (6 bases). This TCR derives from a young woman who had been exposed to COVID-19. Source material: PBMCs or T cells enriched from blood (not recorded which). In nucleotides, the CDR3 is TGTGCCAGTCAACGGGACAAAGAGAACACTGAAGCTTTCTTT. The encoded protein is CASQRDKENTEAFF. Looking up the rest from reference TRBV7-2 and TRBJ1-1 gives the full variable domain: GAGVSQSPSNKVTEKGKDVELRCDPISGHTALYWYRQSLGQGLEFLIYFQGNSAPDKSGLPSDRFSAERTGGSVSTLTIQRTQQEDSAVYLCASQRDKENTEAFFGQGTRLTVV.